These T cell receptor beta chains were read from a single sample in a study of T cells in Graves' hyperthyroidism and ophthalmopathy. A single record per CDR3 protein comes from TCRdb applying MiXCR to the multiplex PCR reads. The sample yields 800,000 or so distinct CDR3 sequences, roughly 37% seen once. The source material was blood. These receptors were taken from a man between 18 and 29 years old with Graves' hyperthyroidism. Each CDR3 is given with its conserved first and last residue. Each record gives: CDR3 length, D gene, J gene, clone size, V gene, CDR3 DNA, CDR3 protein. D genes are given only for firm matches. Some rows have no size entry. The others give once, few or many, or a class for an expanded clone.

length: 16
D: TRBD2
J: TRBJ2-7
size: few
V: TRBV7-9
DNA: TGTGCCAGCAGCTGGGGGACTAGCGGGTCCCTCTACGAGCAGTACTTC
CDR3: CASSWGTSGSLYEQYF

length: 16
D: -
J: TRBJ2-2
size: many
V: TRBV7-6
DNA: TGTGCTAGCAGCCCTGCGAGGGGACTTAGCACCGGGGAGCTGTTTTTT
CDR3: CASSPARGLSTGELFF

length: 12
D: -
J: TRBJ1-1
size: many
V: TRBV7-8
DNA: TGTGCCAGCAGCCCACTGTTCACTGAAGCTTTCTTT
CDR3: CASSPLFTEAFF

length: 15
D: -
J: TRBJ1-6
size: -
V: TRBV11-2
DNA: TGTGCCAGCAGCTTAAACGGCGGAGAAAATTCGCCCCTCCACTTT
CDR3: CASSLNGGENSPLHF

length: 15
D: -
J: TRBJ1-4
size: -
V: TRBV7-8
DNA: TGTGCCAGCTCCCACCTTGGGCCACTTAATGAAAAACTGTTTTTT
CDR3: CASSHLGPLNEKLFF

length: 10
D: TRBD1
J: TRBJ1-4
size: many
V: TRBV2
DNA: TGTGCCAGCGGGGGGGACAGAGCCATTTTT
CDR3: CASGGDRAIF

length: 17
D: TRBD2
J: TRBJ2-7
size: -
V: TRBV7-2
DNA: TGTGCCAGTAGTATGGGACTAGCGGGGGGTCCTTCCTACGAGCAGTACTTC
CDR3: CASSMGLAGGPSYEQYF

length: 15
D: -
J: TRBJ1-5
size: -
V: TRBV4-1
DNA: TGTGCCAGCAGCCAAGGCAGGGGCGGCAATCAGCCCCAGCATTTT
CDR3: CASSQGRGGNQPQHF

length: 13
D: -
J: TRBJ2-7
size: many
V: TRBV10-1
DNA: TGCGCCAGCAGTGACCCCGGGAGCTACGAGCAGTACTTC
CDR3: CASSDPGSYEQYF

length: 14
D: -
J: TRBJ1-1
size: -
V: TRBV6-4
DNA: TGTGCCAGCAGTGAAATTGCAGGGAACACTGAAGCTTTCTTT
CDR3: CASSEIAGNTEAFF

length: 13
D: -
J: TRBJ2-5
size: -
V: TRBV5-5
DNA: TGTGCCAGCAGCCCGGTGGGGTCGGAGACCCAGTACTTC
CDR3: CASSPVGSETQYF

length: 13
D: -
J: TRBJ1-5
size: many
V: TRBV20-1
DNA: TGCAGTGCTTCCTGGTATAGCAATCAGCCCCAGCATTTT
CDR3: CSASWYSNQPQHF

length: 12
D: -
J: TRBJ1-4
size: once
V: TRBV6-5
DNA: TGTGCCAGCAGTGAGTCCGGTGAAAAACTGTTTTTT
CDR3: CASSESGEKLFF

length: 14
D: -
J: TRBJ1-6
size: many
V: TRBV14
DNA: TGTGCCAGCAGCCAACAGGGAAGGTATTCACCCCTCCACTTT
CDR3: CASSQQGRYSPLHF

length: 13
D: TRBD1
J: TRBJ2-7
size: many
V: TRBV29-1
DNA: TGCAGCGTGGAATCCGGGACAGGGGGCGAGCAGTACTTC
CDR3: CSVESGTGGEQYF

length: 15
D: -
J: TRBJ2-5
size: many
V: TRBV7-3
DNA: TGTGCCAGCAGCCTAACTCGGGGCCCCATGGAGACCCAGTACTTC
CDR3: CASSLTRGPMETQYF

length: 15
D: -
J: TRBJ1-5
size: -
V: TRBV7-9
DNA: TGTGCCAGCAGCTTTCTAGGACAGAGCAATCAGCCCCAGCATTTT
CDR3: CASSFLGQSNQPQHF

length: 14
D: -
J: TRBJ1-4
size: -
V: TRBV11-2
DNA: TGTGTCAGCAGCTTAGGGTTGAGGGATGAAAAACTGTTTTTT
CDR3: CVSSLGLRDEKLFF

length: 16
D: TRBD1
J: TRBJ1-5
size: -
V: TRBV6-5
DNA: TGTGCCAGCAGCAAAACGGGACAGCGGACAAATCAGCCCCAGCATTTT
CDR3: CASSKTGQRTNQPQHF

length: 12
D: -
J: TRBJ1-1
size: -
V: TRBV18
DNA: TGTGCCAGCTCACCGGATACAGGGTCAGCTTTCTTT
CDR3: CASSPDTGSAFF

length: 15
D: -
J: TRBJ1-5
size: many
V: TRBV7-2
DNA: TGTGCCAGCAGCTTTCAGCCATGGGGCAATCAGCCCCAGCATTTT
CDR3: CASSFQPWGNQPQHF

length: 12
D: -
J: TRBJ2-5
size: many
V: TRBV2
DNA: TGTGCCTGCGGCAAGTTCCAAGAGACCCAGTACTTC
CDR3: CACGKFQETQYF

length: 12
D: -
J: TRBJ2-7
size: many
V: TRBV25-1
DNA: TGTGCCACCCAGACCCTCACCTACGAGCAGTACTTC
CDR3: CATQTLTYEQYF

length: 15
D: TRBD2
J: TRBJ2-7
size: -
V: TRBV7-2
DNA: TGTGCCAGCAGACCGACTAGCGGGAGGGACTACGAGCAGTACTTC
CDR3: CASRPTSGRDYEQYF

length: 14
D: -
J: TRBJ1-1
size: many
V: TRBV9
DNA: TGTGCCAGCAGCCTCATAGAGGCGAACACTGAAGCTTTCTTT
CDR3: CASSLIEANTEAFF

length: 14
D: -
J: TRBJ1-3
size: many
V: TRBV19
DNA: TGTGCCAGTAGTATAGACTCCTTTGGAAACACCATATATTTT
CDR3: CASSIDSFGNTIYF

length: 15
D: -
J: TRBJ2-7
size: -
V: TRBV2
DNA: TGTGCCAGCAGCTCCAGGGTTGAGGCCTCCTACGAGCAGTACTTC
CDR3: CASSSRVEASYEQYF

length: 13
D: -
J: TRBJ2-6
size: many
V: TRBV19
DNA: TGTGCCAGTCATAAGGCCGGGGCCAACGTCCTGACTTTC
CDR3: CASHKAGANVLTF

length: 14
D: -
J: TRBJ1-2
size: -
V: TRBV19
DNA: TGTGCCAGTAGTATATCCGGGCCAGGGGACGGCTACACCTTC
CDR3: CASSISGPGDGYTF

length: 15
D: -
J: TRBJ1-5
size: many
V: TRBV10-3
DNA: TGTGCCATCAGTGAGTCCAAGGCCCTGGGTCAGCCCCAGCATTTT
CDR3: CAISESKALGQPQHF

length: 17
D: -
J: TRBJ1-5
size: few
V: TRBV19
DNA: TGTGCCAGTAGTATAGATCTCAACTCAAGGAGCAATCAGCCCCAGCATTTT
CDR3: CASSIDLNSRSNQPQHF

length: 13
D: TRBD1
J: TRBJ2-5
size: many
V: TRBV19
DNA: TGTGCCAGTAGCGGACAGGGATGGGAGACCCAGTACTTC
CDR3: CASSGQGWETQYF

length: 15
D: TRBD2
J: TRBJ2-7
size: -
V: TRBV27
DNA: TGTGCCAGCAGTGGCGGACTAGCGGGAGTAGGAGAGCAGTACTTC
CDR3: CASSGGLAGVGEQYF

length: 14
D: -
J: TRBJ2-5
size: -
V: TRBV14
DNA: TGTGCCAGCAGCCAAGTCGTATGGGGTGAGACCCAGTACTTC
CDR3: CASSQVVWGETQYF

length: 15
D: TRBD2
J: TRBJ2-7
size: many
V: TRBV7-9
DNA: TGTGCCAGCAGCTTAGGGGCGGGAGGGTCCTACGAGCAGTACTTC
CDR3: CASSLGAGGSYEQYF

length: 14
D: TRBD1
J: TRBJ1-3
size: -
V: TRBV7-2
DNA: TGTGCCAGCAGCTTCGGGACAGCCGGAAACACCATATATTTT
CDR3: CASSFGTAGNTIYF

length: 17
D: TRBD1
J: TRBJ1-5
size: many
V: TRBV15
DNA: TGTGCCACCAGGAATACAGGGGGCCGGTATAGCAATCAGCCCCAGCATTTT
CDR3: CATRNTGGRYSNQPQHF

length: 16
D: -
J: TRBJ2-3
size: -
V: TRBV2
DNA: TGTGCCAGCAGCTATCGAGGTGTAGAAATGACAGATACGCAGTATTTT
CDR3: CASSYRGVEMTDTQYF

length: 14
D: -
J: TRBJ1-6
size: many
V: TRBV10-3
DNA: TGTGCCATCAGTGATTTGGAACAGGGCGGACCCCTCCACTTT
CDR3: CAISDLEQGGPLHF

length: 17
D: TRBD1
J: TRBJ1-2
size: many
V: TRBV7-2
DNA: TGTGCCAGCAGCGTAGGGGGGACAGTCCTCTCTTCGTATGGCTACACCTTC
CDR3: CASSVGGTVLSSYGYTF

length: 14
D: TRBD1
J: TRBJ1-5
size: many
V: TRBV4-1
DNA: TGTGCCAGCAGCCAGGGGGTTAGCAATCAGCCCCAGCATTTT
CDR3: CASSQGVSNQPQHF

length: 17
D: TRBD2
J: TRBJ2-7
size: -
V: TRBV5-1
DNA: TGCGCCGGCAGCTACGACTCACTAGCGGGGAGAACCTACGAGCAGTACTTC
CDR3: CAGSYDSLAGRTYEQYF

length: 14
D: -
J: TRBJ1-6
size: -
V: TRBV29-1
DNA: TGCAGCGCTCCCGGGGCCTGGGATCGCTCACCCCTCCACTTT
CDR3: CSAPGAWDRSPLHF

length: 15
D: TRBD2
J: TRBJ2-5
size: -
V: TRBV7-8
DNA: TGTGCCAGCCCGGCGACTAGCGGGGGACGAGAGACCCAGTACTTC
CDR3: CASPATSGGRETQYF

length: 10
D: -
J: TRBJ2-5
size: -
V: TRBV12-5
DNA: TGTGCTAGTGGTTTGCAGACCCAGTACTTC
CDR3: CASGLQTQYF

length: 13
D: -
J: TRBJ2-2
size: -
V: TRBV6-1
DNA: TGTGCCAGCCAACAGTTCGGGGCCGGGGAGCTGTTTTTT
CDR3: CASQQFGAGELFF

length: 15
D: -
J: TRBJ2-5
size: once
V: TRBV6-6
DNA: TGTGCCAGCACTCGAGGGGGGCTAGACGGTGAGACCCAGTACTTC
CDR3: CASTRGGLDGETQYF

length: 12
D: -
J: TRBJ1-4
size: -
V: TRBV4-2
DNA: TGTGCCAGCAGCCTCCTATCCGGGACTGTGTTTTTT
CDR3: CASSLLSGTVFF

length: 14
D: -
J: TRBJ1-1
size: -
V: TRBV9
DNA: TGTGCCAGCAGCACCCGGGGGGCTGGTACTGAAGCTTTCTTT
CDR3: CASSTRGAGTEAFF

length: 14
D: TRBD2
J: TRBJ2-7
size: -
V: TRBV12-3/TRBV12-4
DNA: TGTGCCAGCAGGGGAGGGACCGATTCCTACGAGCAGTACTTC
CDR3: CASRGGTDSYEQYF

length: 12
D: -
J: TRBJ2-2
size: few
V: TRBV7-2
DNA: TGTGCCAGCAAGACCGATCCCGGGGAGCTGTTTTTT
CDR3: CASKTDPGELFF

length: 14
D: -
J: TRBJ1-5
size: -
V: TRBV7-2
DNA: TGTGCCAGCACCGCTATGAACCGACGGGTAGAAAAGCATTTT
CDR3: CASTAMNRRVEKHF

length: 13
D: -
J: TRBJ2-2
size: many
V: TRBV7-9
DNA: TGTGCCAGCAGCTTCATCGGCACCGGGGAGCTGTTTTTT
CDR3: CASSFIGTGELFF

length: 14
D: -
J: TRBJ1-4
size: many
V: TRBV7-2
DNA: TGTGCCAGCAGCTCAGTCGCGGGATATGGAAAACTGTTTTTT
CDR3: CASSSVAGYGKLFF

length: 11
D: -
J: TRBJ1-1
size: few
V: TRBV2
DNA: TGTGCCAGCAGGGTTAGGTTTGAAGCTTTCTTT
CDR3: CASRVRFEAFF

length: 14
D: TRBD2
J: TRBJ2-7
size: many
V: TRBV7-6
DNA: TGTGCCAGCAGCCCTCGGACTAGCTCCTACGAGCAGTACTTC
CDR3: CASSPRTSSYEQYF

length: 13
D: -
J: TRBJ2-7
size: few
V: TRBV7-2
DNA: TGTGCCAGCAGCTTTGCCTTGAACTACGAGCAGTACTTC
CDR3: CASSFALNYEQYF

length: 12
D: -
J: TRBJ2-5
size: few
V: TRBV20-1
DNA: TGCAGTGCTAGGGGGACCGCGAAGACCCAGTACTTC
CDR3: CSARGTAKTQYF

length: 13
D: -
J: TRBJ1-2
size: -
V: TRBV11-1
DNA: TGTGCCAGCAGCTACCGACCGGGGGGGGGCTACACCTTC
CDR3: CASSYRPGGGYTF